A selection of T cell receptor beta chains follows, all from one sample in a study of blood T cell repertoires in COVID-19. TCRdb's copy holds only in-frame clones and misses some; the assay was immunoSEQ multiplex PCR. The sample consists of roughly 380,000 clones, about 88% of them appearing once. Sequencing was performed on peripheral blood. The receptors derive from a woman aged 40-49 years with COVID-19, enrolled during active disease. CDR3s include the opening cysteine and the closing phenylalanine or tryptophan. A D gene is named only where the DNA matches it firmly. Size is omitted from some rows. Given values are once, few, many or a class for expanded clones.

length: 13
J: TRBJ1-5
V: TRBV2
D: -
size: -
CDR3: CASRGRENQPQHF
DNA: TGTGCCAGCAGAGGGCGGGAAAATCAGCCCCAGCATTTT

length: 13
J: TRBJ2-3
V: TRBV5-1
D: TRBD1
size: -
CDR3: CASSRDRLDTQYF
DNA: TGCGCCAGCAGCCGGGACAGGCTTGATACGCAGTATTTT

length: 17
J: TRBJ2-1
V: TRBV27
D: -
size: -
CDR3: CASSRGFQGLGYNEQFF
DNA: TGTGCCAGCAGTAGGGGGTTTCAGGGTTTGGGATACAATGAGCAGTTCTTC

length: 12
J: TRBJ1-2
V: TRBV30
D: -
size: -
CDR3: CACSGDDYGYTF
DNA: TGTGCCTGCTCCGGAGACGACTATGGCTACACCTTC

length: 17
J: TRBJ1-4
V: TRBV7-2
D: -
size: -
CDR3: CASSFAPPGGTNEKLFF
DNA: TGTGCCAGCAGCTTTGCCCCCCCCGGCGGAACTAATGAAAAACTGTTTTTT

length: 13
J: TRBJ1-2
V: TRBV19
D: -
size: -
CDR3: CASSAGWGLGYTF
DNA: TGTGCCAGTAGTGCCGGCTGGGGCCTGGGCTACACCTTC

length: 14
J: TRBJ1-5
V: TRBV7-2
D: -
size: -
CDR3: CASSSRQSRQPQHF
DNA: TGTGCCAGCAGCTCCAGACAGTCTCGACAGCCCCAGCATTTT

length: 12
J: TRBJ1-2
V: TRBV19
D: -
size: -
CDR3: CASGGDYYGYTF
DNA: TGTGCCAGTGGAGGGGACTACTATGGCTACACCTTC

length: 14
J: TRBJ2-3
V: TRBV18
D: -
size: -
CDR3: CASSPTGTTDTQYF
DNA: TGTGCCAGCTCGCCGACAGGAACCACAGATACGCAGTATTTT

length: 14
J: TRBJ2-1
V: TRBV6-6
D: TRBD1
size: -
CDR3: CASSTTGPSNEQFF
DNA: TGTGCCAGCAGTACGACAGGGCCTAGCAATGAGCAGTTCTTC

length: 12
J: TRBJ2-5
V: TRBV30
D: -
size: -
CDR3: CAWSASQETQYF
DNA: TGTGCCTGGAGTGCCAGCCAAGAGACCCAGTACTTC

length: 18
J: TRBJ2-2
V: TRBV15
D: TRBD1
size: -
CDR3: CATSRDLGQGAGTGELFF
DNA: TGTGCCACCAGCAGAGATTTGGGACAGGGGGCGGGCACCGGGGAGCTGTTTTTT

length: 15
J: TRBJ2-7
V: TRBV11-2
D: TRBD2
size: -
CDR3: CASRGLAWSSYEQYF
DNA: TGTGCCAGCAGGGGACTAGCGTGGAGCTCCTACGAGCAGTACTTC

length: 13
J: TRBJ1-6
V: TRBV30
D: -
size: -
CDR3: CASGQSYNSPLHF
DNA: TGTGCCTCCGGACAGTCTTATAATTCACCCCTCCACTTT

length: 15
J: TRBJ2-1
V: TRBV14
D: -
size: -
CDR3: CASSPGVHSYNEQFF
DNA: TGTGCCAGCAGCCCCGGAGTTCACTCCTACAATGAGCAGTTCTTC

length: 15
J: TRBJ1-6
V: TRBV30
D: TRBD1
size: -
CDR3: CAWATGGGYNSPLHF
DNA: TGTGCCTGGGCGACAGGGGGCGGTTATAATTCACCCCTCCACTTT

length: 14
J: TRBJ2-1
V: TRBV11-2
D: -
size: -
CDR3: CASSLASSYNEQFF
DNA: TGTGCCAGCAGCTTAGCGAGCTCCTACAATGAGCAGTTCTTC

length: 13
J: TRBJ2-2
V: TRBV6-2/TRBV6-3
D: -
size: once
CDR3: CASSRQGTGELFF
DNA: TGTGCCAGCAGCCGCCAGGGCACCGGGGAGCTGTTTTTT

length: 16
J: TRBJ1-2
V: TRBV7-2
D: TRBD1
size: -
CDR3: CASSLGQGPANYGYTF
DNA: TGTGCCAGCAGCTTGGGACAGGGGCCAGCTAACTATGGCTACACCTTC

length: 18
J: TRBJ2-7
V: TRBV5-8
D: TRBD2
size: -
CDR3: CASSLPRLAGGISYEQYF
DNA: TGTGCCAGCAGCTTGCCACGACTAGCGGGAGGTATCTCCTACGAGCAGTACTTC

length: 17
J: TRBJ2-1
V: TRBV7-9
D: TRBD2
size: -
CDR3: CASSPWTSGGIGNEQFF
DNA: TGTGCCAGCAGCCCTTGGACTAGCGGGGGGATTGGTAATGAGCAGTTCTTC

length: 13
J: TRBJ1-2
V: TRBV14
D: TRBD1
size: -
CDR3: CASSLDRGHGYTF
DNA: TGTGCCAGCAGCCTGGACAGGGGGCATGGCTACACCTTC

length: 16
J: TRBJ1-1
V: TRBV6-5
D: -
size: -
CDR3: CASSYLSVAVNTEAFF
DNA: TGTGCCAGCAGTTACCTTTCCGTGGCGGTGAACACTGAAGCTTTCTTT

length: 13
J: TRBJ2-7
V: TRBV18
D: -
size: -
CDR3: CASSPTADYEQYF
DNA: TGTGCCAGCTCACCGACAGCAGACTACGAGCAGTACTTC

length: 15
J: TRBJ2-2
V: TRBV28
D: TRBD1
size: -
CDR3: CASSLGQDNTGELFF
DNA: TGTGCCAGCAGTTTGGGACAGGATAACACCGGGGAGCTGTTTTTT

length: 15
J: TRBJ1-2
V: TRBV6-1
D: -
size: -
CDR3: CASSEARGANYGYTF
DNA: TGTGCCAGCAGTGAGGCACGGGGTGCTAACTATGGCTACACCTTC

length: 15
J: TRBJ2-3
V: TRBV7-2
D: TRBD2
size: once
CDR3: CASSLAGLGTDTQYF
DNA: TGTGCCAGCAGCCTAGCGGGGCTGGGCACAGATACGCAGTATTTT

length: 15
J: TRBJ1-5
V: TRBV5-1
D: -
size: -
CDR3: CASSLGGGSNQPQHF
DNA: TGCGCCAGCAGCTTGGGAGGAGGTAGCAATCAGCCCCAGCATTTT

length: 15
J: TRBJ2-7
V: TRBV28
D: -
size: -
CDR3: CASSSTGWGLYEQYF
DNA: TGTGCCAGCAGTTCCACAGGGTGGGGCCTTTACGAGCAGTACTTC

length: 16
J: TRBJ2-2
V: TRBV7-7
D: -
size: -
CDR3: CASSSPSGGSTGELFF
DNA: TGTGCTAGCAGCTCCCCCTCGGGGGGCTCCACCGGGGAGCTGTTTTTT

length: 14
J: TRBJ2-7
V: TRBV19
D: TRBD1
size: -
CDR3: CASSIALQGYEQYF
DNA: TGTGCCAGTAGTATAGCTCTACAGGGGTACGAGCAGTACTTC

length: 16
J: TRBJ2-1
V: TRBV9
D: TRBD2
size: -
CDR3: CASSTFAGTSYNEQFF
DNA: TGTGCCAGCAGCACCTTTGCCGGGACTAGTTACAATGAGCAGTTCTTC

length: 15
J: TRBJ1-5
V: TRBV9
D: -
size: -
CDR3: CASSVDGISNQPQHF
DNA: TGTGCCAGCAGCGTAGACGGGATTAGCAATCAGCCCCAGCATTTT

length: 15
J: TRBJ1-6
V: TRBV19
D: TRBD1
size: -
CDR3: CASRLTTGEGSPLHF
DNA: TGTGCCAGTAGACTCACGACAGGGGAGGGATCACCCCTCCACTTT

length: 16
J: TRBJ1-1
V: TRBV27
D: -
size: -
CDR3: CASTRSRGGGSAEAFF
DNA: TGTGCCAGCACCCGGTCTAGGGGGGGCGGATCGGCTGAAGCTTTCTTT

length: 14
J: TRBJ1-5
V: TRBV28
D: -
size: -
CDR3: CASSLPGINQPQHF
DNA: TGTGCCAGCAGTCTTCCAGGAATCAATCAGCCCCAGCATTTT

length: 14
J: TRBJ1-1
V: TRBV10-3
D: -
size: -
CDR3: CAISNGGRSTEAFF
DNA: TGTGCCATCAGTAACGGCGGTAGAAGCACTGAAGCTTTCTTT

length: 14
J: TRBJ1-1
V: TRBV9
D: TRBD1
size: -
CDR3: CASSVSGQGTEAFF
DNA: TGTGCCAGCAGCGTATCCGGACAGGGAACCGAAGCTTTCTTT

length: 14
J: TRBJ1-1
V: TRBV4-3
D: -
size: -
CDR3: CASRKPGQNTEAFF
DNA: TGCGCCAGCCGCAAGCCGGGACAGAACACTGAAGCTTTCTTT

length: 17
J: TRBJ1-6
V: TRBV5-4
D: TRBD1
size: -
CDR3: CASSLGRGQGGNSPLHF
DNA: TGTGCCAGCAGCTTGGGGCGGGGACAGGGCGGCAATTCACCCCTCCACTTT